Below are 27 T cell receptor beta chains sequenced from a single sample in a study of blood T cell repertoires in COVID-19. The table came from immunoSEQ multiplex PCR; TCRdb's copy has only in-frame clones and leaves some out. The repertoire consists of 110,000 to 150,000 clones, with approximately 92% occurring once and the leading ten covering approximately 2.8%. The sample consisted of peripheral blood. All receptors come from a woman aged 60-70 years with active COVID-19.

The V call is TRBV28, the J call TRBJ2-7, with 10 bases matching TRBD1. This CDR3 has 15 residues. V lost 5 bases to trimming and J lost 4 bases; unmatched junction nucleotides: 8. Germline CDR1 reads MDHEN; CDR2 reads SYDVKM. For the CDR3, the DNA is TGTGCCAGCAGTGGCTGGGACAGGGGATTTTACGAGCAGTACTTC. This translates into CASSGWDRGFYEQYF.

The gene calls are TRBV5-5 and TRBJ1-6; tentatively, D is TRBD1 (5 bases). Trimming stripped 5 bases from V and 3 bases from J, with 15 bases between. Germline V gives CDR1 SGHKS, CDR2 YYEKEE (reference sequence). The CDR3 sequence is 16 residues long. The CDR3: CASRLQAGYYNSPLHF. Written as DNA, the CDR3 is TGTGCCAGCAGGCTCCAAGCAGGGTACTATAATTCACCCCTCCACTTT.

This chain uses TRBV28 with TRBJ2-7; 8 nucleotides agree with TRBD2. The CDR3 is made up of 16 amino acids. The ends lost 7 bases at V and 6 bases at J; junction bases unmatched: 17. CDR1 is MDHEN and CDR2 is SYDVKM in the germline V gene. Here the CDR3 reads CASNRSGGRFEGEQYF. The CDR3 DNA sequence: TGTGCCAGCAACCGCTCGGGGGGGCGCTTTGAGGGCGAGCAGTACTTC.

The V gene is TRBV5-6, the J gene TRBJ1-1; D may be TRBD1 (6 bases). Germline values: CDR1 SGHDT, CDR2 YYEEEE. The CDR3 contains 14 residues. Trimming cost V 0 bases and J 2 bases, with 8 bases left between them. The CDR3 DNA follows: TGTGCCAGCAGCTTGGCCAGGGGAAACACTGAAGCTTTCTTT. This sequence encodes CASSLARGNTEAFF. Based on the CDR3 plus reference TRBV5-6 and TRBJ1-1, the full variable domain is DAGVTQSPTHLIKTRGQQVTLRCSPKSGHDTVSWYQQALGQGPQFIFQYYEEEERQRGNFPDRFSGHQFPNYSSELNVNALLLGDSALYLCASSLARGNTEAFFGQGTRLTVV.

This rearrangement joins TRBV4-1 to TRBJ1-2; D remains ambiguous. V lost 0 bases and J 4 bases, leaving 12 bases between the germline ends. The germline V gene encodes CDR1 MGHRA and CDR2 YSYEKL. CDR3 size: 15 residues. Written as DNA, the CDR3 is TGCGCCAGCAGCCAAGATTTGTCAGGTCCCTATGGCTACACCTTC. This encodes CASSQDLSGPYGYTF.

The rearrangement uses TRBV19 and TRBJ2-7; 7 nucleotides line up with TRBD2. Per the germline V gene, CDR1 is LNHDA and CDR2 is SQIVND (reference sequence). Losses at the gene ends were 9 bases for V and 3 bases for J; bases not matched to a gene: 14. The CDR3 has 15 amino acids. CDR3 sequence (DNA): TGTGCCAGCTTTGGGGTTTCGGGAGGATACTACGAGCAGTACTTC. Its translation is CASFGVSGGYYEQYF.

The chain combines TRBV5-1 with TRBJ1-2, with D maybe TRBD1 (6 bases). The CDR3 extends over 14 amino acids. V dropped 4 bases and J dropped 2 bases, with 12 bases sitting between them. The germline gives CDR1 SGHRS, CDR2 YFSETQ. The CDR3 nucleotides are TGCGCCAGCAGCCCCGGGCAGGGGAACTATGGCTACACCTTC. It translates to CASSPGQGNYGYTF.

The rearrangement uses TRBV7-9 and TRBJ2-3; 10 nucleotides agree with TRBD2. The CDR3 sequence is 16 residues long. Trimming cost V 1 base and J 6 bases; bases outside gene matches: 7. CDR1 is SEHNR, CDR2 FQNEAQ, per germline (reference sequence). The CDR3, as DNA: TGTGCCAGCAGCTTAGTCCGCCCTAGCGGGAGTGATACGCAGTATTTT. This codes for CASSLVRPSGSDTQYF.

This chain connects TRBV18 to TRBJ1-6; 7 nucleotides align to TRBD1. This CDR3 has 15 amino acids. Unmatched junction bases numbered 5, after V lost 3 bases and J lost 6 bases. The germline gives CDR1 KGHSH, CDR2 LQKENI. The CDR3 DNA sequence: TGTGCCAGCTCACCCACGCGGGACAGTAATTCACCCCTCCACTTT. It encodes CASSPTRDSNSPLHF.

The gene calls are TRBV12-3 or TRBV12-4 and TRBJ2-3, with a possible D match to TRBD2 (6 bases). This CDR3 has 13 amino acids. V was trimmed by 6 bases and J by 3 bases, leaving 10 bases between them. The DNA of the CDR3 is TGTGCCAGCAGGGGGACTTGGACAGATACGCAGTATTTT. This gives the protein CASRGTWTDTQYF.

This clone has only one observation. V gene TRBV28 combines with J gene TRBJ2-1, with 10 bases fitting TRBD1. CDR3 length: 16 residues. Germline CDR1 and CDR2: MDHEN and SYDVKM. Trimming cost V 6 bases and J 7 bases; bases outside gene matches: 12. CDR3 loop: CASSPIGQGGDNEQFF. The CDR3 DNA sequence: TGTGCCAGCAGCCCCATAGGACAGGGGGGAGATAATGAGCAGTTCTTC.

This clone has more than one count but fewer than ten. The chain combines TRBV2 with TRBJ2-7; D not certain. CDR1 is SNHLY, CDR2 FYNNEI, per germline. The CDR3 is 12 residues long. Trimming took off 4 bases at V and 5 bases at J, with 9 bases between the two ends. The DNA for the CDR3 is TGTGCCAGCAGTGGGAGAACCGACGAGCAGTACTTC. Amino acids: CASSGRTDEQYF. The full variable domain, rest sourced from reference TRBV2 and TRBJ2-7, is EPEVTQTPSHQVTQMGQEVILRCVPISNHLYFYWYRQILGQKVEFLVSFYNNEISEKSEIFDDQFSVERPDGSNFTLKIRSTKLEDSAMYFCASSGRTDEQYFGPGTRLTVT.

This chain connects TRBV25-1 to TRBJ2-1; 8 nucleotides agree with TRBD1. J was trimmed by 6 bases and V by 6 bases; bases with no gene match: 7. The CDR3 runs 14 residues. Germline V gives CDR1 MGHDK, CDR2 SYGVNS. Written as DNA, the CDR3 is TGTGCCAGCAGCGTCCAGGGGGCGTCCAATGAGCAGTTCTTC. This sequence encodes CASSVQGASNEQFF.

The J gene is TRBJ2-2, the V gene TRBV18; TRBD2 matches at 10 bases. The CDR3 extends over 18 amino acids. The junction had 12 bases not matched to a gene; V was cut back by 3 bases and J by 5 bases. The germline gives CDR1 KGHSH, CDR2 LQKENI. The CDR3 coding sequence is TGTGCCAGCTCACCGGGACTAGCGCCGACCCACCGGACCGGGGAGCTGTTTTTT. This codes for CASSPGLAPTHRTGELFF.

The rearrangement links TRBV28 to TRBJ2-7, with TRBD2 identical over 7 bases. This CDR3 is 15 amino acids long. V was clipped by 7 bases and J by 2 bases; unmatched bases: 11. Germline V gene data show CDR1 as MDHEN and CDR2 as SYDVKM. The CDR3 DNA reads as TGTGCCAGCACCCTTACTAGCGACCTCCCCTACGAGCAGTACTTC. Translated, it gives CASTLTSDLPYEQYF.

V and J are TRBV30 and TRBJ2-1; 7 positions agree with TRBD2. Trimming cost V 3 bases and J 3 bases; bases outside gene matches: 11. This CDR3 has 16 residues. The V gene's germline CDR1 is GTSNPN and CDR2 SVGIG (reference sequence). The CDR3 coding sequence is TGTGCCTGGAGGCCGGTCGGGCTAGCGGTCTACAATGAGCAGTTCTTC. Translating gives CAWRPVGLAVYNEQFF.

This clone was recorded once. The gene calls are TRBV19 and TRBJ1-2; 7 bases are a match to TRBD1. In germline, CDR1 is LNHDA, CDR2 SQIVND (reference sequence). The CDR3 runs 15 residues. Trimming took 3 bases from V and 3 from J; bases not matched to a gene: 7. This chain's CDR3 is CASSIGTVSDYGYTF. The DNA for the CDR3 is TGTGCCAGTAGTATCGGGACAGTGAGTGACTATGGCTACACCTTC.

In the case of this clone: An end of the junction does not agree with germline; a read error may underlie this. CDR3 sequence: CSIEMRGSEGAQETQYF. The CDR3 DNA reads TGCAGCATTGAAATGAGAGGAAGTGAGGGGGCTCAAGAGACCCAGTACTTC. The genes are TRBV29-1 and TRBJ2-5, with 7 bases matching TRBD1. The CDR3 length is 17 residues. Germline CDR1 SQVTM, CDR2 ANQGSEA.

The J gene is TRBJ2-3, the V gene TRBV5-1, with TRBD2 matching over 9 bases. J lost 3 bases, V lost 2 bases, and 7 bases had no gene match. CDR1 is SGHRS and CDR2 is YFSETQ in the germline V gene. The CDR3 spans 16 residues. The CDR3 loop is CASSLILAGKTDTQYF. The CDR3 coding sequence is TGCGCCAGCAGCTTAATCCTAGCGGGAAAAACAGATACGCAGTATTTT.

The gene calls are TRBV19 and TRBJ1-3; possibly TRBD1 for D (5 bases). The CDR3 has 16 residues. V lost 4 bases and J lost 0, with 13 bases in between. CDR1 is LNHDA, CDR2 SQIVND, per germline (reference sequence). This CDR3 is CASSRDSDSSGNTIYF. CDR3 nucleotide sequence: TGTGCCAGTAGTAGAGACAGCGATTCCTCTGGAAACACCATATATTTT.

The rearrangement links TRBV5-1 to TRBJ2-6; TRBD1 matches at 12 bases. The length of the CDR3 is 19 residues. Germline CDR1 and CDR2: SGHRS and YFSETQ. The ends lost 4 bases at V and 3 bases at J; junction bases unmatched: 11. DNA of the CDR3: TGCGCCAGCAGCCCTCCACCGGGACAGGGGGCGGGTGGGGCCAACGTCCTGACTTTC. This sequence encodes CASSPPPGQGAGGANVLTF. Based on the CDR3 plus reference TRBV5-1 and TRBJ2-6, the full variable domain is KAGVTQTPRYLIKTRGQQVTLSCSPISGHRSVSWYQQTPGQGLQFLFEYFSETQRNKGNFPGRFSGRQFSNSRSEMNVSTLELGDSALYLCASSPPPGQGAGGANVLTFGAGSRLTVL.

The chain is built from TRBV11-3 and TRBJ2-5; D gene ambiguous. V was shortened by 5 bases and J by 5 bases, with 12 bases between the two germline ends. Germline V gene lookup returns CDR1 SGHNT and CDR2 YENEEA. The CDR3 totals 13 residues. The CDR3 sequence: CASSQNAGETQYF. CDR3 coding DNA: TGTGCCAGCAGCCAAAACGCCGGGGAGACCCAGTACTTC.

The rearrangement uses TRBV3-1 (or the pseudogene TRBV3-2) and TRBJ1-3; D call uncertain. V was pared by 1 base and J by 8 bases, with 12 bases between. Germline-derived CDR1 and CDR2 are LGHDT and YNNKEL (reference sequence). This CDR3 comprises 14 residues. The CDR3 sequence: CASSQAGSRDTIYF. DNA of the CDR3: TGTGCCAGCAGCCAAGCCGGCAGTCGGGACACCATATATTTT.

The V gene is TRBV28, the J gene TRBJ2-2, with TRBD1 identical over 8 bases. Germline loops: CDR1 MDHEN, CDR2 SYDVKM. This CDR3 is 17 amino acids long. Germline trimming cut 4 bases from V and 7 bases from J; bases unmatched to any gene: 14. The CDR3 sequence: CASSSLRRGTGNGELFF. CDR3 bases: TGTGCCAGCAGTTCCTTAAGGAGGGGGACAGGCAACGGGGAGCTGTTTTTT.

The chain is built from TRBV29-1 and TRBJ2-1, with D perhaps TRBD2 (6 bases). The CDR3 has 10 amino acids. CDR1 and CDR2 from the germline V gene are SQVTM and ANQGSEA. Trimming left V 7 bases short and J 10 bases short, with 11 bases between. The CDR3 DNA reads TGCAGCGGACGGACTATCGAGCAGTTCTTC. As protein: CSGRTIEQFF.

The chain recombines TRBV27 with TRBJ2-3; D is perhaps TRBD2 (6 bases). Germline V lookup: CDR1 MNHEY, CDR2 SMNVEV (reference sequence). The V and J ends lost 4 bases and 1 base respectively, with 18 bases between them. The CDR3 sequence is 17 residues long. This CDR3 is CASSSPTRRFGTDTQYF. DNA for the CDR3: TGTGCCAGCAGTTCCCCGACTAGGCGGTTTGGCACAGATACGCAGTATTTT.

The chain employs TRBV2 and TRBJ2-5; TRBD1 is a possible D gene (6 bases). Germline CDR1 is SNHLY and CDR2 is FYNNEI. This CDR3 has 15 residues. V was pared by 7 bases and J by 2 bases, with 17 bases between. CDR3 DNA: TGTGCCAGCATTCTACAGGGCGTCGTACAAGAGACCCAGTACTTC. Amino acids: CASILQGVVQETQYF.